Listed here are 26 T cell receptor beta chains from one sample, sequenced in a study of CD8+CD57+ T cells in acquired aplastic anemia (dated by TCRdb to 2017 to 2018). The patients picked for sequencing were ones in whom flow cytometry had shown an expansion of CD8+CD57+ cells. TCRdb shows the sequencer as Illumina HiSeq 2000. TCR beta VDJ combination and CDR3 sequence profiling used genomic DNA as the template. Using fastp trimming at Q25 and MiXCR clonotype assembly, TCRdb reanalyzed the public sequencing data and kept in-frame beta chains. Each entry is one CDR3 protein sequence, shown with its most common DNA and genes. The sample contains over 150,000 distinct CDR3 sequences, almost 50% of them found a single time. The ten largest clones represent approximately 13% of the sample. The specimen was sorted CD4+, CD8+, or CD8+CD57+ T cells (not recorded which) from PBMCs. The receptors shown here come from a human donor with aplastic anemia.

J is TRBJ1-1 and V is TRBV29-1, with a tentative D call TRBD1 (5 bases). Germline V lookup: CDR1 SQVTM, CDR2 ANQGSEA. Trimming took 4 bases from V and 3 from J, leaving 9 bases between them. This CDR3 region has 12 residues. The DNA for the CDR3 is TGCAGCGTTGGGGGCGGGGACACTGAAGCTTTCTTT. This sequence encodes CSVGGGDTEAFF.

This chain joins TRBV9 and TRBJ1-3; 9 bases match TRBD1. The junction had 7 bases not matched to a gene; V was cut back by 0 bases and J by 0 bases. The CDR3 has 18 residues. Germline CDR1 SGDLS, CDR2 YYNGEE. The CDR3 here is CASSVDGTGRLSGNTIYF. The CDR3 DNA reads as TGTGCCAGCAGCGTAGATGGGACAGGGCGCCTCTCTGGAAACACCATATATTTT. Looking up the rest from reference TRBV9 and TRBJ1-3 gives the full variable domain: DSGVTQTPKHLITATGQRVTLRCSPRSGDLSVYWYQQSLDQGLQFLIQYYNGEERAKGNILERFSAQQFPDLHSELNLSSLELGDSALYFCASSVDGTGRLSGNTIYFGEGSWLTVV.

This clonotype has ten or more counts. This sequence joins TRBV29-1 and TRBJ2-7, with TRBD2 matching 9 bases. There are 14 residues in the CDR3. J lost 6 bases, V lost 4 bases, and 10 bases had no gene match. CDR1 and CDR2 (germline): SQVTM, ANQGSEA. CDR3 in DNA: TGCAGCGTTGGGTCTAGCGGGGAGTTGAGCGAGCAGTACTTC. As protein: CSVGSSGELSEQYF.

This clonotype was counted many times. The chain recombines TRBV11-2 with TRBJ1-5, with D perhaps matching TRBD1 (5 bases). Trimming took off 5 bases at V and 2 bases at J, with 13 bases between the two ends. Germline assignment: CDR1 SGHAT and CDR2 FQNNGV. This CDR3 region has 15 residues. The CDR3 protein is CASSPGPSGNQPQHF. In DNA, the CDR3 is TGTGCCAGCAGCCCGGGGCCCAGCGGCAATCAGCCCCAGCATTTT.

This chain joins TRBV7-2 and TRBJ2-7, with 10 bases matching TRBD1. The CDR3 is 13 amino acids. V was clipped by 4 bases and J by 5 bases; unmatched bases: 2. The germline CDR1 and CDR2 sequences are SGHTA and FQGNSA. Here the CDR3 reads CASSSGTGDEQYF. The CDR3 nucleotides are TGTGCCAGCAGCTCCGGGACAGGGGACGAGCAGTACTTC. Filled out from reference TRBV7-2 and TRBJ2-7, the complete variable domain reads GAGVSQSPSNKVTEKGKDVELRCDPISGHTALYWYRQSLGQGLEFLIYFQGNSAPDKSGLPSDRFSAERTGGSVSTLTIQRTQQEDSAVYLCASSSGTGDEQYFGPGTRLTVT.

The gene calls are TRBV4-1 and TRBJ2-7, with unresolved D. Germline CDR1 MGHRA, CDR2 YSYEKL. The CDR3 runs to 13 residues. V lost 4 bases to trimming and J lost 6 bases, with 13 bases between them. CDR3 protein: CASSRDPHGEQYF. The DNA for the CDR3 is TGCGCCAGCAGCCGAGATCCCCACGGCGAGCAGTACTTC.

The chain employs TRBV24-1 and TRBJ2-3; D possibly corresponds to TRBD1 (5 bases). This CDR3 has 15 amino acids. CDR1 is KGHDR and CDR2 is SFDVKD in the germline V gene. Trimming took 1 base from V and 2 from J, leaving 9 bases between them. The CDR3 here is CATSDFLGDTDTQYF. DNA for the CDR3: TGTGCCACCAGTGATTTCTTAGGGGACACAGATACGCAGTATTTT.

The sample holds many counts of this clonotype. The chain uses TRBV2 and TRBJ1-5; 12 bases match TRBD1. V lost 4 bases, J lost 7 bases, and 11 bases stayed unmatched. This CDR3 comprises 17 residues. Germline assignment: CDR1 SNHLY and CDR2 FYNNEI. The CDR3 region has the DNA TGTGCCAGCAGTGGTCCTCTCCGGGACAGGGGGCGGCAGCCCCAGCATTTT. This translates into CASSGPLRDRGRQPQHF.

This chain links TRBV4-3 with TRBJ1-2; 11 bases align to TRBD1. The V gene's germline CDR1 is LGHNA and CDR2 YSLEER. The CDR3 is 13 amino acids. Unmatched junction bases numbered 2, after V lost 8 bases and J lost 3 bases. The CDR3 DNA sequence: TGCGCCAGCGGGACAGGGGGTCACTATGGCTACACCTTC. Protein: CASGTGGHYGYTF.

J is TRBJ1-4 and V is TRBV25-1; 11 bases line up with TRBD1. CDR1 MGHDK and CDR2 SYGVNS come from the germline V gene. V lost 2 bases to trimming and J lost 8 bases; unmatched junction nucleotides: 4. The CDR3 totals 15 residues. This chain's CDR3 is CASSEGGQGGEKLFF. The CDR3 nucleotides read TGTGCCAGCAGTGAAGGGGGACAGGGGGGGGAAAAACTGTTTTTT.

V usage is TRBV10-1 and J usage is TRBJ1-5, with TRBD1 identical over 7 bases. V shed 2 bases and J 4 bases; nucleotides not matched to a gene: 11. The CDR3 totals 17 residues. From germline, CDR1 is WNHNN and CDR2 SYGVQD (reference sequence). The CDR3: CASSETRRTGENQPQHF. CDR3 DNA sequence: TGCGCCAGCAGTGAGACCCGTCGGACAGGCGAGAATCAGCCCCAGCATTTT.

This clonotype was observed many times. The chain is built from TRBV19 and TRBJ2-1; 12 nucleotides align to TRBD2. The CDR3 extends over 13 amino acids. The germline CDR1 and CDR2 sequences are LNHDA and SQIVND (reference sequence). With 7 bases clipped from V and 8 bases from J, the junction kept 3 bases outside the gene matches. DNA for the CDR3: TGTGCCAGTACTAGCGGGGGGGCCTATGAGCAGTTCTTC. It encodes CASTSGGAYEQFF.

This clonotype has at least ten counts. The rearrangement links TRBV19 to TRBJ1-5; 7 nucleotides line up with TRBD1. V shed 6 bases, J shed 3 bases, and the junction held 8 bases outside the gene matches. This CDR3 has 15 residues. CDR1 is LNHDA and CDR2 is SQIVND in the germline V gene (reference sequence). CDR3 protein: CASSIRQGPNQPQHF. As DNA, the CDR3 is TGTGCCAGTAGCATTCGACAGGGTCCCAATCAGCCCCAGCATTTT. Using reference TRBV19 and TRBJ1-5 for the parts outside the CDR3, the full variable domain is DGGITQSPKYLFRKEGQNVTLSCEQNLNHDAMYWYRQDPGQGLRLIYYSQIVNDFQKGDIAEGYSVSREKKESFPLTVTSAQKNPTAFYLCASSIRQGPNQPQHFGDGTRLSIL.

This clonotype was counted a few times. The gene calls are TRBV25-1 and TRBJ2-3; D is perhaps TRBD1 (5 bases). V shed 8 bases and J shed 5 bases, with 8 bases lying between them. The CDR3 spans 11 residues. Looked up from germline, CDR1 is MGHDK and CDR2 is SYGVNS. Here the CDR3 DNA reads TGTGCCAGCGCCCAGGGAGATACGCAGTATTTT. Protein sequence: CASAQGDTQYF.

This clonotype has a count of ten or more. The V and J genes are TRBV4-1 and TRBJ2-1, with 8 bases identical to TRBD2. The germline V gene has CDR1 MGHRA and CDR2 YSYEKL. The trim removed 0 bases at V and 10 bases at J, leaving 11 bases unmatched. This CDR3 has 16 amino acids. The CDR3 spells CASSQDLAGGVREQFF. In DNA form, the CDR3 reads TGCGCCAGCAGCCAAGATCTGGCGGGGGGCGTCCGGGAGCAGTTCTTC.

This clonotype was seen many times. V is TRBV11-2 and J is TRBJ2-1; D could derive from TRBD1 or TRBD2 (5 bases each). The germline gives CDR1 SGHAT, CDR2 FQNNGV. This CDR3 has 15 residues. Trimming left V 3 bases short and J 0 bases short, with 9 bases between. DNA of the CDR3: TGTGCCAGCAGCTTTTACGGGGCCTCCTACAATGAGCAGTTCTTC. It translates to CASSFYGASYNEQFF.

J is TRBJ1-2 and V is TRBV2; D not resolved. From germline, CDR1 is SNHLY and CDR2 FYNNEI. Trimming stripped 4 bases from V and 4 bases from J, with 13 bases between. This CDR3 comprises 14 residues. The CDR3 DNA is TGTGCCAGCAGTGCTCTCGGCAGACTCTATGGCTACACCTTC. Translating it yields CASSALGRLYGYTF.

There are many counts of this clonotype. The chain has TRBV3-1 and TRBJ2-7; 8 positions agree with TRBD1. Germline V lookup: CDR1 LGHDT, CDR2 YNNKEL (reference sequence). The CDR3 is 17 amino acids. The J segment lost 6 bases and the V segment lost 2 bases, leaving 15 bases of the junction unmatched. CDR3 protein: CASSQSYPGTGPGEQYF. CDR3 DNA sequence: TGTGCCAGCAGCCAAAGCTACCCCGGGACAGGCCCGGGCGAGCAGTACTTC.

J is TRBJ2-1 and V is TRBV15; D is perhaps TRBD1 (5 bases). Per germline, CDR1 LNHNV and CDR2 YYDKDF (reference sequence). With 1 base removed from V and 5 bases from J, the gap between germline ends came to 6 bases. This CDR3 region has 13 residues. CDR3 amino acids: CATSRVRDNEQFF. The CDR3 nucleotides are TGTGCCACCAGCAGAGTCAGGGACAATGAGCAGTTCTTC. The full variable domain, with the rest looked up from reference TRBV15 and TRBJ2-1, is DAMVIQNPRYQVTQFGKPVTLSCSQTLNHNVMYWYQQKSSQAPKLLFHYYDKDFNNEADTPDNFQSRRPNTSFCFLDIRSPGLGDTAMYLCATSRVRDNEQFFGPGTRLTVL.

This clonotype was counted ten times or more. One junction end disagrees with the germline gene, perhaps due to a read error. The V gene is TRBV7-9, the J gene TRBJ2-5; D may match TRBD1 or TRBD2 (5 bases each). This CDR3 contains 13 residues. Germline CDR1 reads SEHNR; CDR2 reads FQNEAQ (reference sequence). The CDR3 region is CASSLATQGVGYF. CDR3 DNA: TGTGCCAGCAGCCTAGCTACCCAGGGTGTGGGGTACTTC. Supplemented by reference TRBV7-9 and TRBJ2-5, the full variable domain reads DTGVSQNPRHKITKRGQNVTFRCDPISEHNRLYWYRQTLGQGPEFLTYFQNEAQLEKSRLLSDRFSAERPKGSFSTLEIQRTEQGDSAMYLCASSLATQGVGYFGPGTRLLVL.

V gene TRBV7-9 combines with J gene TRBJ1-6; D is perhaps TRBD1 (5 bases). The CDR3 is made up of 14 amino acids. Trimming pared 5 bases from V and 6 bases from J, leaving 11 bases between. The germline V gene encodes CDR1 SEHNR and CDR2 FQNEAQ (reference sequence). The CDR3 nucleotides read TGTGCCAGCAGCCACAAGGGGTCTAATTCACCCCTCCACTTT. Encoded protein: CASSHKGSNSPLHF. The full variable domain, in which reference TRBV7-9 and TRBJ1-6 provide the parts outside the CDR3, is DTGVSQNPRHKITKRGQNVTFRCDPISEHNRLYWYRQTLGQGPEFLTYFQNEAQLEKSRLLSDRFSAERPKGSFSTLEIQRTEQGDSAMYLCASSHKGSNSPLHFGNGTRLTVT.

This clonotype has a handful of counts. Written as DNA, the CDR3 is TGTGCCAGCAGTTTAGGTGTGGGGAATGAGCAGTTCTTC. It specifies CASSLGVGNEQFF. The genes are TRBV12-3 or TRBV12-4 and TRBJ2-1; no clear D. Trimming pared 1 base from V and 7 bases from J, leaving 8 bases between. This CDR3 is 13 amino acids long.

The chain links TRBV20-1 to TRBJ1-1; D may be TRBD1 (5 bases). Looked up from germline, CDR1 is DFQATT and CDR2 is SNEGSKA (reference sequence). The CDR3 is made up of 13 amino acids. Trimming pared 4 bases from V and 10 bases from J, leaving 19 bases between. The CDR3 coding sequence is TGCAGTGCTATGGCAGACAGCAACACCGGAGCTTTCTTT. This translates into CSAMADSNTGAFF.

Many counts were recorded for this clonotype. In DNA, the CDR3 is TGTGCCAGCAGTGAGAGGGGGCGCGACGAGCAGTACTTC. Translating gives CASSERGRDEQYF. The J gene is TRBJ2-7, the V gene TRBV6-1; 7 positions agree with TRBD1. The J segment lost 5 bases and the V segment lost 3 bases, leaving 4 bases of the junction unmatched. Germline loops: CDR1 MNHNS, CDR2 SASEGT. This CDR3 is built from 13 residues.

Only a few counts were recorded for this clonotype. The chain recombines TRBV5-1 with TRBJ2-3; 11 bases match TRBD2. V dropped 0 bases and J dropped 6; count of bases not matched to a gene: 9. The germline CDR1 and CDR2 sequences are SGHRS and YFSETQ. This CDR3 contains 17 residues. CDR3 protein: CASSLGLAGGSRDTQYF. The CDR3 coding sequence is TGCGCCAGCAGCTTGGGGCTAGCGGGGGGTTCAAGGGATACGCAGTATTTT. The complete variable domain, with remaining parts taken from reference TRBV5-1 and TRBJ2-3, reads KAGVTQTPRYLIKTRGQQVTLSCSPISGHRSVSWYQQTPGQGLQFLFEYFSETQRNKGNFPGRFSGRQFSNSRSEMNVSTLELGDSALYLCASSLGLAGGSRDTQYFGPGTRLTVL.

This clonotype was recorded a few times. CDR3 sequence (DNA): TGTGCCACTGCAGGACAGAGTTACAATGAGCAGTTCTTC. Residues: CATAGQSYNEQFF. The genes are TRBV18 and TRBJ2-1; D is possibly TRBD1 (6 bases). The ends were cut back, 10 bases at V and 4 bases at J, with 14 bases in the middle. The germline V gene encodes CDR1 KGHSH and CDR2 LQKENI. The CDR3 length is 13 residues.